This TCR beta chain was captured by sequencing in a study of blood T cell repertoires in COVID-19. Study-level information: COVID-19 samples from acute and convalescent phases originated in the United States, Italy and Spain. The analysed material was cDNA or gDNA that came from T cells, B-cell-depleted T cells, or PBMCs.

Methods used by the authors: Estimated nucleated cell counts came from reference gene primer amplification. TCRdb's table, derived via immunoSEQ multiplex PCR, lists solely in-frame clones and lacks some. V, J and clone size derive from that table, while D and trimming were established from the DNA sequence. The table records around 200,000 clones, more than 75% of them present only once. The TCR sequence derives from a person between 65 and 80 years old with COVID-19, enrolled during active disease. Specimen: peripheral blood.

DNA of the CDR3: TGTGCCAGCAGCGCGAGTTGGGAGACAGGGAGAAATGAAAAACTGTTTTTT. It encodes CASSASWETGRNEKLFF. The genes are TRBV7-6 and TRBJ1-4; TRBD1 matches at 7 bases. The CDR3 is 17 residues long. Germline V gene lookup returns CDR1 SGHVS and CDR2 FNYEAQ. The J segment lost 5 bases and the V segment lost 5 bases, leaving 14 bases of the junction unmatched. Filled out from reference TRBV7-6 and TRBJ1-4, the complete variable domain reads GAGVSQSPRYKVTKRGQDVALRCDPISGHVSLYWYRQALGQGPEFLTYFNYEAQQDKSGLPNDRFSAERPEGSISTLTIQRTEQRDSAMYRCASSASWETGRNEKLFFGSGTQLSVL.